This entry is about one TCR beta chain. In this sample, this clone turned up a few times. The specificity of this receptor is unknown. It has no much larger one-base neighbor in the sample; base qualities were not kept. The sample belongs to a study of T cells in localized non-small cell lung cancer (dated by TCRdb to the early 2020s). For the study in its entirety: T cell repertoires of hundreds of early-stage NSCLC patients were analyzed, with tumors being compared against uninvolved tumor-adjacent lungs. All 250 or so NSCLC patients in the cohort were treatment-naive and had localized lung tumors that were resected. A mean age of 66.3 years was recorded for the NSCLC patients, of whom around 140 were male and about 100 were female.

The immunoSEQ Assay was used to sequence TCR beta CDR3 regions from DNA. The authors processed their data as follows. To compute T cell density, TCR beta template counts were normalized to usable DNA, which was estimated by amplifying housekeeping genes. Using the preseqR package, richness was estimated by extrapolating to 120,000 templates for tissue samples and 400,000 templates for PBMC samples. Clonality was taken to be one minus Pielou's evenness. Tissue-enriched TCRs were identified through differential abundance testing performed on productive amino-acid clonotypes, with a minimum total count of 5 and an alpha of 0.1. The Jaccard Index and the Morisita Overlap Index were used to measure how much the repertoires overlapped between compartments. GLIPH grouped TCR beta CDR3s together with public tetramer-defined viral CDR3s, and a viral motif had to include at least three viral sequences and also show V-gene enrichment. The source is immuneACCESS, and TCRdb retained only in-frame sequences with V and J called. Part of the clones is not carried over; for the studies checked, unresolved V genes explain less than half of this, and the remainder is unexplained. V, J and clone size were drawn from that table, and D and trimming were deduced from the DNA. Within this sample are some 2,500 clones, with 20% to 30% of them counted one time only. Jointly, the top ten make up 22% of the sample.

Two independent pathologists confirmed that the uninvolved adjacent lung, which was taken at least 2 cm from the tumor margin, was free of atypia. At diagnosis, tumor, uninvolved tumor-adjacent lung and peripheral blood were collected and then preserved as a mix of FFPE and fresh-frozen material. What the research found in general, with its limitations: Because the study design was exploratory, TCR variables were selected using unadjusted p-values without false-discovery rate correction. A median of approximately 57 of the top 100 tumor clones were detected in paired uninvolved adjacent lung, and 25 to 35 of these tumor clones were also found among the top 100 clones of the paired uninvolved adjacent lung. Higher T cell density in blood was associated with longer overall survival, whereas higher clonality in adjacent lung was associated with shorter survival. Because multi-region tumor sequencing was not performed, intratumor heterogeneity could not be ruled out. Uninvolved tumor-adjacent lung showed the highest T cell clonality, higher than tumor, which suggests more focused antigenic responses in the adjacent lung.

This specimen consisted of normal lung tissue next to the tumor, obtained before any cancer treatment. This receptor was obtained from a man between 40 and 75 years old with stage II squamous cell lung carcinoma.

The CDR3 protein: CASSVYDRGLGNTIYF. At the DNA level, the sequence is TGTGCCAGCAGTGTCTATGACAGGGGGCTAGGAAACACCATATATTTT. The chain is encoded by TRBV6-8 joined to TRBJ1-3, and TRBD1 aligns with 10 junction nucleotides. Including cysteine and phenylalanine, the CDR3 has 16 amino acids. The read is trimmed to its CDR3 DNA, 48 bases read in frame from base 1. The germline V gene encodes CDR1 MNHGY and CDR2 SAAAGT. The germline V and J ends show losses of 5 bases and 4 bases respectively, and no gene match explains 8 bases of the junction.